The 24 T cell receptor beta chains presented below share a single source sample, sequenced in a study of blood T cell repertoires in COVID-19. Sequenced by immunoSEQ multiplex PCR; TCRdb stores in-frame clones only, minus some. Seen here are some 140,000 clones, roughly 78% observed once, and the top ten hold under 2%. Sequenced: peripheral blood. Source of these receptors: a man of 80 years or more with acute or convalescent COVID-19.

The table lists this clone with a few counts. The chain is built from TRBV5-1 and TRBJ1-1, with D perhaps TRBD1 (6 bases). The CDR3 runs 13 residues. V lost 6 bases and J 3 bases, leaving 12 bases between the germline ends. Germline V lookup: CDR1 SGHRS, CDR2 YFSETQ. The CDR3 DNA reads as TGCGCCAGCAATAAACAGGGCGACACTGAAGCTTTCTTT. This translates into CASNKQGDTEAFF.

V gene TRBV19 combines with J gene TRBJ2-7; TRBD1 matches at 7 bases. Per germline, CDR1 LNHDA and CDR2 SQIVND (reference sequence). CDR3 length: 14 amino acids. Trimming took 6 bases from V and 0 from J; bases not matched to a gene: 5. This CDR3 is CASSPGQNSYEQYF. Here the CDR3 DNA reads TGTGCCAGTAGCCCGGGACAGAACTCCTACGAGCAGTACTTC.

CDR3 sequence (DNA): TGCGCCAGCAGCCAATCAGCGGGAGATACGCAGTATTTT. This encodes CASSQSAGDTQYF. The chain has TRBV4-1 and TRBJ2-3; perhaps TRBD2 as D (6 bases). The CDR3 covers 13 residues. Trimming shortened V by 2 bases and J by 5 bases, and 8 bases separated the two germline ends. CDR1 is MGHRA, CDR2 YSYEKL, per germline.

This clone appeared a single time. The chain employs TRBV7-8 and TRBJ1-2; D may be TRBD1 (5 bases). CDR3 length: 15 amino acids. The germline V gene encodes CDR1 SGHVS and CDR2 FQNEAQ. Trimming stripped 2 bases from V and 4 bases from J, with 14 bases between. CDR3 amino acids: CASSLFDSLVYGYTF. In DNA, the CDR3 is TGTGCCAGCAGCTTATTTGACAGTCTGGTCTATGGCTACACCTTC.

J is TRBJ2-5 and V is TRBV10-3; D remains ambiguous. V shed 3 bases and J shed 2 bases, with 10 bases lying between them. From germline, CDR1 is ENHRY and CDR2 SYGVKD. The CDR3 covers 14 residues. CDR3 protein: CAISDSRNQETQYF. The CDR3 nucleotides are TGTGCCATCAGTGACTCTAGAAATCAAGAGACCCAGTACTTC.

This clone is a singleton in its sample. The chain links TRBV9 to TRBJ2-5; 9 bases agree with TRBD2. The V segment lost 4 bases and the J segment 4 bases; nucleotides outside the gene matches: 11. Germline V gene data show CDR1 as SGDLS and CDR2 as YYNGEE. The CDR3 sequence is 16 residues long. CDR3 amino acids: CASSWASGASGETQYF. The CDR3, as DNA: TGTGCCAGCAGCTGGGCTAGCGGGGCCTCAGGAGAGACCCAGTACTTC.

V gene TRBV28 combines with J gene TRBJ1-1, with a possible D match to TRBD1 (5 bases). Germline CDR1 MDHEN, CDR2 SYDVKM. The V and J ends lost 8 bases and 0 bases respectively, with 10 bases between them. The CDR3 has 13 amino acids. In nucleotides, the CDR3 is TGTGCCAGCTCCGGGGGTATGAACACTGAAGCTTTCTTT. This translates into CASSGGMNTEAFF.

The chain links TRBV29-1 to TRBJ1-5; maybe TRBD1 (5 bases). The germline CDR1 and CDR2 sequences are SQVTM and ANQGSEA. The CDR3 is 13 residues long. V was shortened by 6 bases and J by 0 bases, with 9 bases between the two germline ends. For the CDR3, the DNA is TGCAGCGTCGCGACAGCTAGCAATCAGCCCCAGCATTTT. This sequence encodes CSVATASNQPQHF.

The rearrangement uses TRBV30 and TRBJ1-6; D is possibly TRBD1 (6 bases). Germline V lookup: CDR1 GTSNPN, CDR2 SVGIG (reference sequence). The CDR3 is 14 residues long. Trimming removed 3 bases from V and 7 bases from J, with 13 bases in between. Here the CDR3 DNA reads TGTGCCTGGAGGTCGCAGGGGAAAAATTCACCCCTCCACTTT. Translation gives CAWRSQGKNSPLHF.

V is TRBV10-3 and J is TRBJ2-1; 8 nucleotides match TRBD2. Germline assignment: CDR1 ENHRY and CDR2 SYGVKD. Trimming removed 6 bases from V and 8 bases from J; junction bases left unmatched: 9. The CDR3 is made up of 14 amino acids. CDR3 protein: CAIRSRSGGDEQFF. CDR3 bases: TGTGCCATCAGGTCGCGCAGCGGGGGTGATGAGCAGTTCTTC.

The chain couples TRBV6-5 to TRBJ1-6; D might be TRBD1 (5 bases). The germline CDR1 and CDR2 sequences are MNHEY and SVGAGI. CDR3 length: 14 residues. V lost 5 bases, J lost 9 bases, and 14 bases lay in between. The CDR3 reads CASSRGVSFSPLHF. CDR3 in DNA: TGTGCCAGCAGTCGGGGGGTGTCTTTTTCACCCCTCCACTTT.

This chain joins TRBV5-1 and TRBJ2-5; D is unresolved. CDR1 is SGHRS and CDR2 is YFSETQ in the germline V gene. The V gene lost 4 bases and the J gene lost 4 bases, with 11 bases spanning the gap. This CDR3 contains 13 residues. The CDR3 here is CASSPWSGETQYF. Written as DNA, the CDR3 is TGCGCCAGCAGCCCGTGGTCGGGAGAGACCCAGTACTTC.

CDR3 nucleotides: TGTGCCAGTAGTATAACGCCGGACAACCTTTCACCCCTCCACTTT. It is translated as CASSITPDNLSPLHF. V and J are TRBV19 and TRBJ1-6; tentative D call: TRBD1 (5 bases). Germline assignment: CDR1 LNHDA and CDR2 SQIVND (reference sequence). V was pared by 2 bases and J by 9 bases, with 14 bases between. The CDR3 consists of 15 residues.

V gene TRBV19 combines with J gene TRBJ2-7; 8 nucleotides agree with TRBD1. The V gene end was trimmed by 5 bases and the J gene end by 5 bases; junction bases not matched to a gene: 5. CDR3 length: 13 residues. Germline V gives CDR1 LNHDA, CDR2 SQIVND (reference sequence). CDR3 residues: CASSRSTGDEQYF. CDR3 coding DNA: TGTGCCAGTAGTCGGTCGACAGGGGACGAGCAGTACTTC.

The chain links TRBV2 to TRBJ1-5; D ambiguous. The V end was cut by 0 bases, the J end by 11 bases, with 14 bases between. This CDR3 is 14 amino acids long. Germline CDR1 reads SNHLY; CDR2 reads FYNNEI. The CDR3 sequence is CASSEAGRGSTQHF. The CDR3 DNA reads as TGTGCCAGCAGTGAAGCGGGCCGGGGATCGACCCAGCATTTT.

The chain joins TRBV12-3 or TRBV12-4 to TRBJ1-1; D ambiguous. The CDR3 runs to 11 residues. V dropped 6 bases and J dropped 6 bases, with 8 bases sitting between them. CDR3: CASSVESEAFF. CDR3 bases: TGTGCCAGCAGCGTAGAATCTGAAGCTTTCTTT.

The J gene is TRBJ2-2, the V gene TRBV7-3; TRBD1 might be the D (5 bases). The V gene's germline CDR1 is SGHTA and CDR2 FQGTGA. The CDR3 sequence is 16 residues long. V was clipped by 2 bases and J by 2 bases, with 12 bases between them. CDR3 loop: CASSLQGIINTGELFF. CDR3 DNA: TGTGCCAGCAGCTTACAGGGAATCATTAACACCGGGGAGCTGTTTTTT.

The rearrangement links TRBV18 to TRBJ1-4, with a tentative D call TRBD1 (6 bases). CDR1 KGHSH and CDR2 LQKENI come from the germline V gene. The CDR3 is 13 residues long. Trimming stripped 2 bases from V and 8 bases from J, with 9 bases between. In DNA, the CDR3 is TGTGCCAGCTCACCAGGGGGCTGGGAAAAACTGTTTTTT. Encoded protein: CASSPGGWEKLFF.

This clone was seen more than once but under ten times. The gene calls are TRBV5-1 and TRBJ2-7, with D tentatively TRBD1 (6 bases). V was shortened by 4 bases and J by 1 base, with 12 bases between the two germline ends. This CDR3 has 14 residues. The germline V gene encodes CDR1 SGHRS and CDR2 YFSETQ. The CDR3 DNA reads TGCGCCAGCAGCACTAGACAGGATTCCTACGAGCAGTACTTC. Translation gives CASSTRQDSYEQYF.

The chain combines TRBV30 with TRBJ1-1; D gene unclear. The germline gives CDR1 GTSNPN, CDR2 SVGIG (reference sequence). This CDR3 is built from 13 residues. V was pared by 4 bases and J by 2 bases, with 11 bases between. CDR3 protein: CAWTTEVNTEAFF. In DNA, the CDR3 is TGTGCCTGGACCACGGAGGTAAACACTGAAGCTTTCTTT.

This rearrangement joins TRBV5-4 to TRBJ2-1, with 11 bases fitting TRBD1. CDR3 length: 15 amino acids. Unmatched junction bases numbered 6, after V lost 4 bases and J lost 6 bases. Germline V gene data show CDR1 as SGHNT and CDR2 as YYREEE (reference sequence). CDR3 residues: CASSTGQGAFNEQFF. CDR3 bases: TGTGCCAGCAGCACCGGACAGGGGGCTTTCAATGAGCAGTTCTTC.

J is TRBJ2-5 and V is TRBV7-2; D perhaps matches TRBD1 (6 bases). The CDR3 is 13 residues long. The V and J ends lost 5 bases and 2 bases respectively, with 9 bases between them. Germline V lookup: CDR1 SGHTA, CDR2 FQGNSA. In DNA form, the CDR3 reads TGTGCCAGCAGCCAGGGGCCTCAAGAGACCCAGTACTTC. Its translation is CASSQGPQETQYF.

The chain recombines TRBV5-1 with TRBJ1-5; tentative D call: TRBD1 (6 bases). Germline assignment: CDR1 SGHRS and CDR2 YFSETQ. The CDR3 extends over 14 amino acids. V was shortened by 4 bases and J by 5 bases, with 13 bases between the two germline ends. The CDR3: CASSEGGMDQPQHF. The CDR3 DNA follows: TGCGCCAGCAGCGAAGGGGGAATGGATCAGCCCCAGCATTTT.

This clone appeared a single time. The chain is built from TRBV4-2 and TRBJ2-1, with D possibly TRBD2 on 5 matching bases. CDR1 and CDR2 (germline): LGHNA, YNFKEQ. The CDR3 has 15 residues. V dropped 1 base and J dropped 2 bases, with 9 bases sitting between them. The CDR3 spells CASSQAEGAYNEQFF. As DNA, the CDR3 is TGTGCCAGCAGCCAAGCAGAGGGTGCCTACAATGAGCAGTTCTTC.